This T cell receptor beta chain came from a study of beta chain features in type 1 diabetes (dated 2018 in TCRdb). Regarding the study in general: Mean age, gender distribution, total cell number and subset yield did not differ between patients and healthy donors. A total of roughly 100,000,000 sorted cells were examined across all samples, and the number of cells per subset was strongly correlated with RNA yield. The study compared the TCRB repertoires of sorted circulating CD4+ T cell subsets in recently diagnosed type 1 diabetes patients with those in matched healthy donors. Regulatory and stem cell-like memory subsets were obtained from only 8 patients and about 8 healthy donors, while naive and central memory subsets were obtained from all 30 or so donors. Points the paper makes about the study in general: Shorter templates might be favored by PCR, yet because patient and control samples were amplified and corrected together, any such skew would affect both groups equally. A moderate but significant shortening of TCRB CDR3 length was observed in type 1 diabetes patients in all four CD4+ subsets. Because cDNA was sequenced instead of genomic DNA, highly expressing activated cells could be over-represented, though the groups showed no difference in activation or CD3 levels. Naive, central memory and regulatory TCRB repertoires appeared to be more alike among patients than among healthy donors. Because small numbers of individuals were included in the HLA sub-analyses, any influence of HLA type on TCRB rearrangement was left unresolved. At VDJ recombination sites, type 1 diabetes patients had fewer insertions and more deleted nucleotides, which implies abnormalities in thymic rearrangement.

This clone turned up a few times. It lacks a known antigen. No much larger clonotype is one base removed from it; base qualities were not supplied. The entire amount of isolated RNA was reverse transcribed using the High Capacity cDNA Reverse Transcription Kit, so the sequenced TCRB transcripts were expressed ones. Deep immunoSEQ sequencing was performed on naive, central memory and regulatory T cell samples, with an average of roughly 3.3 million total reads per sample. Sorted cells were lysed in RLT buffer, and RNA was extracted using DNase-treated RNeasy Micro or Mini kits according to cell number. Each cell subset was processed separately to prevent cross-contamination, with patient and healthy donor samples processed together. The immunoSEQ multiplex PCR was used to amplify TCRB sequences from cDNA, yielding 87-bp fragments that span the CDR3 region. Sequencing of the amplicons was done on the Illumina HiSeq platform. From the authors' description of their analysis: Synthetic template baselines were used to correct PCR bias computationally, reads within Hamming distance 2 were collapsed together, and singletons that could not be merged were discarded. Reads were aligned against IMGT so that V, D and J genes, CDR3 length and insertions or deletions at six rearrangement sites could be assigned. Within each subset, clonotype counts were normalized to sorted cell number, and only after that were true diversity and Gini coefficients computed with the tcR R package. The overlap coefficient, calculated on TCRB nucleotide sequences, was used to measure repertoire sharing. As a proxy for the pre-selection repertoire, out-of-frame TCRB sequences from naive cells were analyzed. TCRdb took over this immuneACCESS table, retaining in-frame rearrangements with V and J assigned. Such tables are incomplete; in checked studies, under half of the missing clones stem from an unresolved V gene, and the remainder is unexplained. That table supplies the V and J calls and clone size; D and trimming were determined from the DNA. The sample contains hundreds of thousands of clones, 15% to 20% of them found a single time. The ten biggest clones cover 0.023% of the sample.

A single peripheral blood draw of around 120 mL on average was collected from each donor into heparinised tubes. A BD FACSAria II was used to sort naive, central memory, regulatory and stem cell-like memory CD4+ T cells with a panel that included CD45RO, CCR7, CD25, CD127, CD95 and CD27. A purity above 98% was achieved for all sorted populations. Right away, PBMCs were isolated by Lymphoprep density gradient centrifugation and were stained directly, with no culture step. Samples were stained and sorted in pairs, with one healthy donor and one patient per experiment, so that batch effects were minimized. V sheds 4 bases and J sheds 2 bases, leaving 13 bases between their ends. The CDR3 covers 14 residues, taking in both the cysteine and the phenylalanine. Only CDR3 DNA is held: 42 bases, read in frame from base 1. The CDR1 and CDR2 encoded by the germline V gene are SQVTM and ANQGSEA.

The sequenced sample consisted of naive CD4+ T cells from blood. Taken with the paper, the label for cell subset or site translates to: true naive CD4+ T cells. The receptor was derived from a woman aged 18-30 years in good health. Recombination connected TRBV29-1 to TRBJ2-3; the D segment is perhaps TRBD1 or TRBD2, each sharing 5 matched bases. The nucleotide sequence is TGCAGCGTTGCGGGGCGGTACTCCACAGATACGCAGTATTTT. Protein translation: CSVAGRYSTDTQYF.